A single T cell receptor beta chain is shown here with its context. Sequencing was performed with immunoSEQ multiplex PCR; in TCRdb, only in-frame clones are kept and a portion is missing. This table holds about 54,000 clones, 95% to 96% found once. This sample stems from a study of control samples from healthy donors and cancer patients. The sample taken for sequencing was blood. This clonotype originated in a woman aged 25 to 39 in good health.

CDR3 in DNA: TGTGCCAGCAGTCAACCGGGGCTCGGATACAATCAGCCCCAGCATTTT. Translating gives CASSQPGLGYNQPQHF. V gene TRBV2 combines with J gene TRBJ1-5; tentative D call: TRBD1 (5 bases). Trimming stripped 5 bases from V and 3 bases from J, with 17 bases between. The CDR3 has 16 residues. From germline, CDR1 is SNHLY and CDR2 FYNNEI.